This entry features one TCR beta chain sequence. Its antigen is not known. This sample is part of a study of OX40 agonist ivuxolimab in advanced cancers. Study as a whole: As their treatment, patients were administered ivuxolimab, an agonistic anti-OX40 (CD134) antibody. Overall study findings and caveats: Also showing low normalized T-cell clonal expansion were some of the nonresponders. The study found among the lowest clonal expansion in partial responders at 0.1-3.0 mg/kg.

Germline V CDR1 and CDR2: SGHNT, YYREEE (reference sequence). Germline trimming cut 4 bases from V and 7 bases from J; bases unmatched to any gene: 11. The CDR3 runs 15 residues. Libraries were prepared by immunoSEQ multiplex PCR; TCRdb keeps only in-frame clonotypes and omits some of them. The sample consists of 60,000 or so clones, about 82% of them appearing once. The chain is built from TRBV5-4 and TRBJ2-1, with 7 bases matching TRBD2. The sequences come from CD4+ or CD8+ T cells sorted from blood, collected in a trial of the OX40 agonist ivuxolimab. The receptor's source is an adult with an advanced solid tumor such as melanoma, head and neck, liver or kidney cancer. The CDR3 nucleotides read TGTGCCAGCAGCGCCACCATGGCGGGGGTAAATGAGCAGTTCTTC. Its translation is CASSATMAGVNEQFF.